This is a list of T cell receptor beta chains from one sample in a study of blood T cell repertoires in COVID-19. Sequenced by immunoSEQ multiplex PCR; TCRdb stores in-frame clones only, minus some. The table shows over 200,000 clones, with under 85% occurring only once. What was sequenced was PBMCs or T cells enriched from blood (not recorded which). The receptor set was obtained from a man aged 55-75 years who had recovered from COVID-19. CDR3s include the opening cysteine and the closing phenylalanine or tryptophan. A D gene is named only where the DNA matches it firmly. Some rows have no size entry. The others give once, few or many, or a class for an expanded clone.

TRBV7-2,TRBJ1-1,.,.,TGTGCCAGCAGCAACTCCCCGGGGAACACTGAAGCTTTCTTT,CASSNSPGNTEAFF
TRBV7-2,TRBJ1-2,.,.,TGTGCCAGCACCTTCCTAGGGGGAAGTGGCTACACCTTC,CASTFLGGSGYTF
TRBV11-3,TRBJ1-4,.,TRBD1,TGTGCCAGCAGCTCTGGGACAGCAGATGAAAAACTGTTTTTT,CASSSGTADEKLFF
TRBV12-3/TRBV12-4,TRBJ2-7,.,.,TGTGCCAGCAGTTTAGCAACAGGGTACGAGCAGTACTTC,CASSLATGYEQYF
TRBV5-1,TRBJ1-4,.,.,TGCGCCAGCAGCTTGACAGGCTCTAATGAAAAACTGTTTTTT,CASSLTGSNEKLFF
TRBV9,TRBJ2-2,.,.,TGTGCCAGCGGTTGGCAGGGGACCGGGGAGCTGTTTTTT,CASGWQGTGELFF
TRBV5-6,TRBJ1-2,.,.,TGTGCCAGCAGCTTGTTGGCCCCTGGTCATGGCTACACCTTC,CASSLLAPGHGYTF
TRBV4-3,TRBJ2-5,.,TRBD1,TGCGCCAGCAGCCAAAGCCAGCCCGGGACAGGCGGGGAGACCCAGTACTTC,CASSQSQPGTGGETQYF
TRBV5-8,TRBJ1-2,.,TRBD1,TGTGCCAGCAGCCCCGACAGGGTCTATGGCTACACCTTC,CASSPDRVYGYTF
TRBV29-1,TRBJ2-3,.,TRBD1,TGCAGCGCCGCGGGACAGGGGGCGCGTGGTACGCAGTATTTT,CSAAGQGARGTQYF
TRBV7-9,TRBJ1-3,.,.,TGTGCCAGCAGCTTTACAGCCACTGCTGGAAACACCATATATTTT,CASSFTATAGNTIYF
TRBV5-5,TRBJ1-5,few,TRBD1,TGTGCCAGCAGCCCCGGGACAGCAATGGGGCAGCCCCAGCATTTT,CASSPGTAMGQPQHF
TRBV7-9,TRBJ1-3,once,TRBD1,TGTGCCAGCAGCATCCAGGGGGCGCGAGGAAACACCATATATTTT,CASSIQGARGNTIYF
TRBV5-4,TRBJ2-1,.,.,TGTGCCAGCAGCTTGGCCCGCGCGGGCGGTTACAATGAGCAGTTCTTC,CASSLARAGGYNEQFF
TRBV7-9,TRBJ2-7,once,.,TGTGCCAGCAGCTCCCACCTCAGGGGAGAAAGCGAGCAGTACTTC,CASSSHLRGESEQYF
TRBV12-3/TRBV12-4,TRBJ2-5,.,.,TGTGCCAGCAGGATCCAGGGGTGGGAGACCCAGTACTTC,CASRIQGWETQYF
TRBV7-8,TRBJ1-1,.,.,TGTGCCAGCAGCTTAGCGGCAGACACTGAAGCTTTCTTT,CASSLAADTEAFF
TRBV5-6,TRBJ1-2,.,TRBD1,TGTGCCAGCAGCTTGTCCCGGGACAGGGTTGGCTACACCTTC,CASSLSRDRVGYTF
TRBV11-2,TRBJ2-7,.,.,TGTGCCAGCAGCTTATACAGGACCTACGAGCAGTACTTC,CASSLYRTYEQYF
TRBV5-1,TRBJ2-7,.,TRBD1,TGCGCCAGCAGCGTCGGGACAGGGTACGAGCAGTACTTC,CASSVGTGYEQYF
TRBV3-1/TRBV3-2,TRBJ2-5,.,TRBD2,TGTGCCAGCAGAACGACTGCTAGCGGGGGGGCCCAAGAGACCCAGTACTTC,CASRTTASGGAQETQYF
TRBV6-4,TRBJ2-3,few,.,TGTGCCAGCAGTGACCAGGGGGGCAGCACAGATACGCAGTATTTT,CASSDQGGSTDTQYF
TRBV2,TRBJ2-2,.,TRBD2,TGTGCCAGCAGCCTAGCGGGGGGGATGAACACCGGGGAGCTGTTTTTT,CASSLAGGMNTGELFF
TRBV3-1/TRBV3-2,TRBJ2-3,.,TRBD1,TGTGCCAGCAGACGAGGACAGGGCCGTCCCACAGATACGCAGTATTTT,CASRRGQGRPTDTQYF
TRBV7-3,TRBJ2-2,.,.,TGTGCCAGCAGCTCGGGACACTCGAACACCGGGGAGCTGTTTTTT,CASSSGHSNTGELFF
TRBV2,TRBJ2-5,.,TRBD1,TGTGCCAGCAGGCCATACAGGGGGTTTGGGCAAGAGACCCAGTACTTC,CASRPYRGFGQETQYF
TRBV10-2,TRBJ2-2,few,.,TGCGCCATCTCACTGCAGGGTAACACCGGGGAGCTGTTTTTT,CAISLQGNTGELFF
TRBV7-3,TRBJ2-1,.,.,TGTGCCAGCAGCTTATTCAATAGCGATGTGAAGCAGTTCTTC,CASSLFNSDVKQFF
TRBV7-9,TRBJ1-1,.,.,TGTGCCAGCAGCTTGGCAGGGGTTGCTGAAGCTTTCTTT,CASSLAGVAEAFF
TRBV9,TRBJ1-6,.,TRBD1,TGTGCCAGCAGCTCCCTTGGACAGGGGGGTTCACCCCTCCACTTT,CASSSLGQGGSPLHF
TRBV6-5,TRBJ1-4,.,.,TGTGCCAGCAGTCAGACGGGTGCAACTAATGAAAAACTGTTTTTT,CASSQTGATNEKLFF
TRBV18,TRBJ2-3,.,.,TGTGCCAGCTCACACAGACAGGAACCTAGCACAGATACGCAGTATTTT,CASSHRQEPSTDTQYF
TRBV5-1,TRBJ2-7,.,TRBD1,TGCGCCAGCAGCCATGCCCGAAGCCGGACAGGGGACGAGCAGTACTTC,CASSHARSRTGDEQYF
TRBV14,TRBJ2-3,.,TRBD1,TGTGCCAGCAGCCACCTCCGGGACAGGGCATTGGGAACGCAGTATTTT,CASSHLRDRALGTQYF
TRBV5-6,TRBJ1-3,.,.,TGTGCCAGCAGCAAAACAGGCTCTGGAAACACCATATATTTT,CASSKTGSGNTIYF
TRBV3-1/TRBV3-2,TRBJ1-2,.,.,TGTGCCAGCAGCCAATCGGGGTCTGGCTACACCTTC,CASSQSGSGYTF
TRBV7-3,TRBJ1-6,.,.,TGTGCCAGCAGCCTCGACAGAGGCCCGAATTCACCCCTCCACTTT,CASSLDRGPNSPLHF
TRBV6-4,TRBJ2-1,once,.,TGTGCCAGCAGTGTGACCTGGGACACGTACAATGAGCAGTTCTTC,CASSVTWDTYNEQFF
TRBV6-5,TRBJ1-6,.,.,TGTGCCAGCAGTTACCTGGAGTCCGATAATTCACCCCTCCACTTT,CASSYLESDNSPLHF
TRBV7-9,TRBJ2-5,.,.,TGTGCCAGCAGCTTAAGGTTCGGGAGCCAAGAGACCCAGTACTTC,CASSLRFGSQETQYF
TRBV7-8,TRBJ1-3,.,TRBD1,TGTGCCAGCAGCTCGAGCGAACAGGGGGCGAGGAACACCATATATTTT,CASSSSEQGARNTIYF
TRBV18,TRBJ1-1,.,.,TGTGCCAGCTCACCAGACACAGGGAGAGGGACTGAAGCTTTCTTT,CASSPDTGRGTEAFF
TRBV24-1,TRBJ2-1,.,TRBD2,TGTGCCACCAGTGATGTAGCGGGGGAGCAGTTCTTC,CATSDVAGEQFF
TRBV11-2,TRBJ2-1,.,.,TGTGCCAGCAGCTTAGTATCCGGGTCCGGTGAGCAGTTCTTC,CASSLVSGSGEQFF
TRBV18,TRBJ2-7,.,.,TGTGCCAGCTCACCGGGGGCTTTGGCTGGGACGTACGAGCAGTACTTC,CASSPGALAGTYEQYF
TRBV7-7,TRBJ2-5,.,TRBD1,TGTGCTAGCAGCTTCAGACAGGGTCAAGAGACCCAGTACTTC,CASSFRQGQETQYF
TRBV9,TRBJ1-6,.,TRBD1,TGTGCCAGCAGCGGACTTCCGGGACAGCGGAATTCACCCCTCCACTTT,CASSGLPGQRNSPLHF
TRBV6-5,TRBJ1-2,.,TRBD1,TGTGCCAGCAGTTCCCGGGACAGGGATGGCTATGGCTACACCTTC,CASSSRDRDGYGYTF
TRBV2,TRBJ1-3,.,.,TGTGCCAGCAGTGAAGCTTCTGACACCATATATTTT,CASSEASDTIYF
TRBV18,TRBJ2-2,.,.,TGTGCCAGCTCACCTACGGACACCCGTCGAACCGGGGAGCTGTTTTTT,CASSPTDTRRTGELFF
TRBV5-1,TRBJ1-1,.,.,TGCGCCAGCAGCTTGGGCTACAGGAGCCGGGACACTGAAGCTTTCTTT,CASSLGYRSRDTEAFF
TRBV5-1,TRBJ2-2,.,TRBD2,TGCGCCAGCAGCTCCATGGTCCTAGCGGCGAACACCGGGGAGCTGTTTTTT,CASSSMVLAANTGELFF
TRBV11-1,TRBJ2-3,.,.,TGTGCCAGCAGCCCCTTAGGAGCAGATACGCAGTATTTT,CASSPLGADTQYF
TRBV24-1,TRBJ1-2,.,.,TGTGCCACCAGTGATAAGGGGTATGGCTACACCTTC,CATSDKGYGYTF